Shown below are 24 T cell receptor beta chains from a single sample sequenced in a study of CXCR3-negative and CXCR3-positive naive CD8 T cells. Regarding the study as a whole: Hydrophobicity was higher for TRB CDR3s found in CXCR3-positive naive cells than in CXCR3-negative naive cells.

The antigens these receptors bind are not known. UMI-tagged TRB cDNA libraries were built via 5' RACE. Using the 5' RACE reads, TCRdb records one entry per CDR3 protein without DNA. The ten top clones account for around 0.99%, within a sample of 75,000 to 100,000 distinct CDR3 sequences. Sequencing was carried out using naive CXCR3+ CD8+ T cells from blood. The subset is: CD45RO-CCR7+CD27+CD95- naive CD8+ T cells expressing CXCR3 (TNR3+). The receptors come from a human donor in good health. Some clones in this sample may be carry-over from other donors' samples.

J is TRBJ2-5 and V is TRBV5-5. Germline values: CDR1 SGHKS, CDR2 YYEKEE (reference sequence). The CDR3 runs 16 residues. CDR3 sequence: CASSSTVDGYQETQYF.

The chain joins TRBV27 to TRBJ2-7; lacking DNA, the TRBD1 call made by TCRdb goes unchecked. Germline CDR1 MNHEY, CDR2 SMNVEV (reference sequence). The CDR3 sequence is 15 residues long. The CDR3 is CASSHGQGAPYEQYF.

This sequence joins TRBV15 and TRBJ2-7. The CDR3 has 14 amino acids. Germline V gene lookup returns CDR1 LNHNV and CDR2 YYDKDF (reference sequence). The CDR3 here is CATSRGNGYDEQYF. Complete variable domain (other parts from reference TRBV15 and TRBJ2-7): DAMVIQNPRYQVTQFGKPVTLSCSQTLNHNVMYWYQQKSSQAPKLLFHYYDKDFNNEADTPDNFQSRRPNTSFCFLDIRSPGLGDTAMYLCATSRGNGYDEQYFGPGTRLTVT.

The chain recombines TRBV19 with TRBJ1-2; TCRdb returns TRBD1, unconfirmable since there is no DNA. CDR1 and CDR2 from the germline V gene are LNHDA and SQIVND (reference sequence). This CDR3 contains 14 residues. This CDR3 reads CASSRDTLLYGYTF.

The chain links TRBV6-5 to TRBJ2-7; the TCRdb D gene call, TRBD2, has no DNA to confirm it. The CDR3 is made up of 15 amino acids. Germline V CDR1 and CDR2: MNHEY, SVGAGI. The CDR3 here is CASSYSISGSVEQYF.

The chain is built from TRBV7-2 and TRBJ2-7; no DNA is available, so the TRBD1 call from TCRdb remains unchecked. The CDR3 consists of 15 residues. Germline V gives CDR1 SGHTA, CDR2 FQGNSA. The CDR3 here is CASSLVAGGSYEQYF.

The chain recombines TRBV29-1 with TRBJ2-7; the D call of TRBD1 rests on TCRdb alone, since no DNA is present to check it. Germline V lookup: CDR1 SQVTM, CDR2 ANQGSEA. The CDR3 is made up of 17 amino acids. CDR3 protein: CSAGGGVDRGNFYEQYF.

This rearrangement joins TRBV14 to TRBJ2-1; TCRdb reports TRBD2, a call that lacks DNA to check it against. The germline gives CDR1 SGHDN, CDR2 FVKESK. This CDR3 spans 11 amino acids. The chain's CDR3 is CASSQLAEQFF.

V usage is TRBV7-9 and J usage is TRBJ2-3. The CDR3 is 17 amino acids. CDR1 and CDR2 from the germline V gene are SEHNR and FQNEAQ (reference sequence). This chain's CDR3 is CASSSLGAWGPTDTQYF. Looking up the rest from reference TRBV7-9 and TRBJ2-3 gives the full variable domain: DTGVSQNPRHKITKRGQNVTFRCDPISEHNRLYWYRQTLGQGPEFLTYFQNEAQLEKSRLLSDRFSAERPKGSFSTLEIQRTEQGDSAMYLCASSSLGAWGPTDTQYFGPGTRLTVL.

The CDR3 sequence is CASSSYRDRGETQYF. The V call is TRBV7-9, the J call TRBJ2-5; without DNA, the TCRdb call of TRBD1 cannot be checked. Looked up from germline, CDR1 is SEHNR and CDR2 is FQNEAQ (reference sequence). CDR3 length: 15 amino acids.

V gene TRBV7-9 combines with J gene TRBJ2-7; the TCRdb call, TRBD1, lacks DNA for checking. Germline CDR1 is SEHNR and CDR2 is FQNEAQ (reference sequence). CDR3 length equals 14 residues. CDR3 loop: CASSLPGTGNEQYF.

The rearrangement joins TRBV16 to TRBJ2-7; TCRdb's D gene call, TRBD1, goes unchecked for lack of DNA. CDR3 length equals 13 residues. Germline V lookup: CDR1 KGHSY, CDR2 FQNENV. CDR3 protein: CASRQSTGSEQYF.

The chain carries TRBV3-2 and TRBJ2-2. TRBV3-2 is annotated as a pseudogene. CDR3 length equals 14 residues. CDR3 protein: CASSQDYKSGELFF.

This chain's CDR3 is CASSYQARGGYEQYF. The gene calls are TRBV6-2 or TRBV6-3 and TRBJ2-7; TCRdb calls TRBD2, which cannot be checked without DNA. The CDR3 is 15 amino acids. CDR1 is MNHEY, CDR2 SVGEGT, per germline.

The chain joins TRBV10-3 to TRBJ2-1; TCRdb gives TRBD1 as the D gene, but with no DNA this cannot be confirmed. From germline, CDR1 is ENHRY and CDR2 SYGVKD. The CDR3 extends over 16 amino acids. CDR3 residues: CAISESRPDRGNEQFF.

The chain combines TRBV12-3 or TRBV12-4 with TRBJ2-7. The CDR3 loop spans 12 amino acids. The CDR3 loop reads CASSLHFYEQYF.

The chain links TRBV20-1 to TRBJ2-5; the TCRdb call, TRBD2, lacks DNA for checking. Germline-derived CDR1 and CDR2 are DFQATT and SNEGSKA (reference sequence). The CDR3 runs 15 residues. CDR3 region: CSARQKRGYQETQYF.

The rearrangement joins TRBV5-5 to TRBJ2-2. The CDR3 loop spans 15 amino acids. Germline loops: CDR1 SGHKS, CDR2 YYEKEE (reference sequence). The chain's CDR3 is CASSWPGANTGELFF.

This sequence joins TRBV2 and TRBJ1-2; TCRdb reports TRBD1, a call that lacks DNA to check it against. The germline V gene encodes CDR1 SNHLY and CDR2 FYNNEI. This CDR3 spans 16 amino acids. This CDR3 reads CASSEGDRGLSDGYTF.

The chain uses TRBV6-6 and TRBJ2-7; no DNA is available, so the TRBD1 call from TCRdb remains unchecked. The CDR3 is 13 amino acids. Germline V CDR1 and CDR2: MNHNY, SVGAGI (reference sequence). The CDR3 here is CASSPQVSYEQYF.

This chain uses TRBV28 with TRBJ2-1. CDR3 length: 16 amino acids. CDR1 MDHEN and CDR2 SYDVKM come from the germline V gene. The CDR3 region is CASSLLAGSSYNEQFF.

The chain carries TRBV3-1 and TRBJ2-7. CDR3 size: 15 residues. Germline loops: CDR1 LGHDT, CDR2 YNNKEL (reference sequence). CDR3 protein: CASSQDPASSYEQYF.

The V gene is TRBV16, the J gene TRBJ1-6; TCRdb names TRBD1, which stays unverified in the absence of DNA. CDR1 and CDR2 from the germline V gene are KGHSY and FQNENV. The CDR3 is made up of 18 amino acids. The CDR3 reads CASSQPVGGRETNSPLHF. Based on the CDR3 plus reference TRBV16 and TRBJ1-6, the full variable domain is GEEVAQTPKHLVRGEGQKAKLYCAPIKGHSYVFWYQQVLKNEFKFLISFQNENVFDETGMPKERFSAKCLPNSPCSLEIQATKLEDSAVYFCASSQPVGGRETNSPLHFGNGTRLTVT.

This chain joins TRBV14 and TRBJ1-1; TCRdb's D call, TRBD1, is unchecked because there is no DNA. The CDR3 has 13 residues. Germline CDR1 and CDR2: SGHDN and FVKESK. CDR3 region: CASSAYRGTEAFF. The complete variable domain, with remaining parts taken from reference TRBV14 and TRBJ1-1, reads EAGVTQFPSHSVIEKGQTVTLRCDPISGHDNLYWYRRVMGKEIKFLLHFVKESKQDESGMPNNRFLAERTGGTYSTLKVQPAELEDSGVYFCASSAYRGTEAFFGQGTRLTVV.